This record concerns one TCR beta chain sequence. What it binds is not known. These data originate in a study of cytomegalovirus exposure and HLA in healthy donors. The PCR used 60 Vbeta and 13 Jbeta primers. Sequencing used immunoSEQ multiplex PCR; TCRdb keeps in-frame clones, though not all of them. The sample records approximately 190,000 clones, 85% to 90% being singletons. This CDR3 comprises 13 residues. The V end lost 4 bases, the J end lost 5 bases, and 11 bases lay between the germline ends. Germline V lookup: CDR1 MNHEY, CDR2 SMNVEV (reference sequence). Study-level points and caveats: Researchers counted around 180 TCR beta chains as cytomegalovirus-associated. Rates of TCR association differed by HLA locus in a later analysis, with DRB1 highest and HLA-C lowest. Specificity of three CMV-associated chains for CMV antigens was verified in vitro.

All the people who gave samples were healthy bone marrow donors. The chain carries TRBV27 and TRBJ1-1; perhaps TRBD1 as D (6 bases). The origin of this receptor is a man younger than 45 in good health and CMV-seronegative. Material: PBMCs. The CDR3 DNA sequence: TGTGCCAGCAGTTCGGGGGGCTGGACTGAAGCTTTCTTT. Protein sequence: CASSSGGWTEAFF.